Included here is one TCR beta chain sequence, with context. This clonotype was counted at least ten times. No cognate antigen has been identified for it. Per-base qualities were not stored, and no clone one base away is much larger. The data are from a study of naive and memory T cell subsets (dated by TCRdb to between 2016 and 2019). About the study as a whole: The study applied an open-source, UMI-based TCR alpha and beta sequencing pipeline to sorted naive and memory peripheral blood T cell subsets. The functional CMV T cell responses agreed completely with IgG serology results. RNA was DNase-treated and reverse transcribed with TCR constant-region primers, mostly using SuperScript III.

Separate amplification of TCR alpha and beta chain libraries was performed from the second PCR step onward. The CMV status of each donor was determined by measuring IFNgamma production from CD4+ T cells after fresh PBMCs had been stimulated overnight with CMV viral lysate. CD4 T cells were positively selected with Miltenyi beads, followed by positive selection of CD8 T cells from the CD4-negative fraction. After staining for CD3, CD4, CD8, CD45RA, CD27 and a live/dead dye, cells were sorted on a BD Aria II into four subsets based on CD45RA and CD27. Blood was obtained from a few healthy volunteers, and the blood from each volunteer was fractionated into CD4 and CD8 T cells and subsequently into four differentiation subsets. Roughly 130 ml of peripheral blood was collected from each donor, and PBMC were isolated by Ficoll-Paque PLUS density-gradient centrifugation. Sorted cells were lysed in RLT buffer, and RNA was extracted with a Qiagen RNeasy kit and stored at -80°C.

Trimming removed 6 bases from V and 7 bases from J; the gene matches leave 4 bases unexplained. CDR1 and CDR2, per the germline V gene, are ENHRY and SYGVKD. Counted from cysteine to phenylalanine, this CDR3 has 14 amino acids. The retained sequence is limited to the CDR3, 42 bases, with the frame set at the first base. Results the study describes overall, beyond this receptor: The repertoire findings for the naive and memory subsets could not be validated against a ground truth, as none was available. Each clonotype was defined as a single alpha or beta chain sequence rather than as a paired alpha/beta receptor. After error correction, only a single occurrence was seen for over 90% of naive TCR sequences, so much steeper abundance distributions were produced than in memory subsets. TCR abundance followed a power law whose exponent differed between naive and memory subsets but was consistent across the three individuals. A few larger clonotypes were found in naive repertoires, especially CD8, and these larger clonotypes were possibly memory cells re-expressing CD45RA. Gini index rose and Shannon and inverse Simpson diversity fell from naive through CM, EM and EMRA in both CD4 and CD8 cells. RNA-based TCR counts may be affected by expression changes linked to T cell activation and differentiation.

Library preparation employed UMI-ligation and nested PCR. The beta constant-region primer was an equimolar mix of two oligonucleotides covering both TRBC1 and TRBC2. The ligated cDNA went through four rounds of PCR with nested alpha and beta constant-region primers together with the SP2 primer. A single-stranded oligonucleotide containing the SP2 primer and a 12-nucleotide UMI was joined to the 3' end of the cDNA by T4 RNA ligase 1. Incubation of the ligation reaction was carried out at 16 degrees C for about 19-25 hours. PCR2 was usually performed as a SYBR Green qPCR and halted at a preset threshold so that over-amplification would not occur. All purifications after the first were performed with Agencourt AMPure XP magnetic beads. Libraries were quantified by Qubit and checked on a TapeStation, where a main peak was expected near 650 bp. Sequencing of the pooled libraries was done on an Illumina MiSeq using v2 2x251 paired-end kits, which typically yielded roughly 0.9-2.2 million reads per sample. Libraries were pooled at around 4 nM per sample, and about 4.5-7% PhiX was added to improve cluster recognition. The original methods were these. V and J genes were assigned to Demultiplexor-processed FASTQ reads by Decombinator through tag matching, with a single base-pair mismatch being allowed. By using UMIs, Collapsinator corrected both sequencing errors and the frequency errors caused by PCR heterogeneity. TCRs were translated and CDR3s were extracted from the conserved cysteine to the FGXG phenylalanine by CDR3Translator, with non-productive sequences being flagged. Repertoires were subsampled to equal numbers of UMI-defined TCRs before Gini, Shannon entropy and inverse Simpson indices were calculated. Clonotype abundance distributions were fitted to a power law by maximum likelihood within the linear range. When run on a single naive CD8 sample, MIGEC and the pipeline yielded similar UMI counts, similar unique TCR numbers and similar clonal distributions. In one analysis, naive TCRs also found in any memory subset of the same donor were removed from the naive repertoire. The repertoires were searched for just under 7,500 CMV-associated CDR3 sequences that had been compiled from VDJdb and a published dataset. TCRdb took the public reads, trimmed them with fastp at Q25, ran MiXCR for clone calling and kept in-frame beta chains. Rows merge per CDR3 protein into single entries with the most common DNA and genes. The V and J calls here are based on TCRdb, not the publication. The sample data list 80,000 or so distinct CDR3 sequences, and over 8.5% of these were observed just once. Jointly, the top ten make up 1.2% of the sample.

The sample was naive CD8+ T cells from blood. The cell subset or site label, read with the paper, signifies: naive T cells, CD45RA high CD27+. The TCR comes from a human donor in good health. The receptor chain draws on TRBV10-3 and TRBJ2-2, with 11 central nucleotides matching TRBD1. The nucleotide sequence reads TGTGCCATCAGGGGACAGGGGGTCAGCGGGGAGCTGTTTTTT. Its translation reads: CAIRGQGVSGELFF.